These T cell receptor beta chains were read from a single sample in a study of CD4 T cells in lung cancer. The method was immunoSEQ multiplex PCR; TCRdb's version includes in-frame clones alone and lacks a portion of them. Of fewer than 5,000 clones in the sample, 74% were seen once. Source material: lung tumor tissue. The receptor set was obtained from a man aged 55 to 70 with non-small cell lung cancer. Each CDR3 is given with its conserved first and last residue. A D gene is named only where the DNA matches it firmly. Some rows have no size entry. The others give once, few or many, or a class for an expanded clone.

v_gene,j_gene,d_gene,abundance,CDR3nt,CDR3aa
TRBV5-1,TRBJ2-7,TRBD2,NA,TGCGCCAGCAGCTTGGGCCCGGGAGGCCTCGGAGGATACGAGCAGTACTTC,CASSLGPGGLGGYEQYF
TRBV13,TRBJ2-1,TRBD2,once,TGTGCCAGCAGCTCCCCCTTGGGACTAGCTCTACCAAATGAGCAGTTCTTC,CASSSPLGLALPNEQFF
TRBV6-1,TRBJ1-5,NA,large,TGTGCCAGCAGTGTGGGGGCAAATCAGCCCCAGCATTTT,CASSVGANQPQHF
TRBV27,TRBJ1-2,NA,NA,TGTGCCAGCAGTTTATCGTCAGGGAAGCATGGCTACACCTTC,CASSLSSGKHGYTF
TRBV2,TRBJ2-3,TRBD2,once,TGTGCCAGCAGTGCTCCTAGCGGGCGGGTTACGCAGTATTTT,CASSAPSGRVTQYF
TRBV4-2,TRBJ1-3,TRBD1,medium-sized,TGTGCCAGCAGCCCGTGGACAGGCGGAAACACCATATATTTT,CASSPWTGGNTIYF
TRBV5-1,TRBJ1-1,NA,once,TGCGCCAGCAGCCTCGGACAACAGAACACTGAAGCTTTCTTT,CASSLGQQNTEAFF
TRBV7-9,TRBJ1-6,NA,NA,TGTGCCAGCAGCTTGGCCATTCATAATTCACCCCTCCACTTT,CASSLAIHNSPLHF
TRBV6-6,TRBJ2-7,NA,few,TGTGCCAGCAGTTCCCCGACGGCTAGCTCCTACGAGCAGTACTTC,CASSSPTASSYEQYF
TRBV28,TRBJ2-1,TRBD2,NA,TGTGCCAGCAGTTTTACATGGCGGGAGGGCAATGAGCAGTTCTTC,CASSFTWREGNEQFF
TRBV2,TRBJ1-5,TRBD1,NA,TGTGCCAGCAGTGTTGGGGACAGGGGGGGGGAACCCCAGCATTTT,CASSVGDRGGEPQHF
TRBV5-1,TRBJ2-5,TRBD2,NA,TGCGCCAGCAGCTTGGCCAAACAAACACGTGGCGGGAGTAGAGAGACCCAGTACTTC,CASSLAKQTRGGSRETQYF
TRBV5-1,TRBJ2-1,TRBD2,NA,TGCGCCAGCAGCTTGGTAGCGGGAGGGCCGGGAAATGAGCAGTTCTTC,CASSLVAGGPGNEQFF
TRBV18,TRBJ2-3,TRBD2,NA,TGTGCCAGCTCACCGGCGGGACTAGCTAGCACAGATACGCAGTATTTT,CASSPAGLASTDTQYF
TRBV6-5,TRBJ2-2,TRBD2,once,TGTGCCAGCAGTTTCCGACTAGCGGGGAACACCGGGGAGCTGTTTTTT,CASSFRLAGNTGELFF
TRBV5-6,TRBJ2-5,NA,NA,TGTGCCAGCAGCTTGCCCCTTGGGCAGGGGACCCCAGAGACCCAGTACTTC,CASSLPLGQGTPETQYF
TRBV6-1,TRBJ2-7,TRBD2,NA,TGTGCCAGCAGTGAGATGAGCGGGAGCGGGAACGAGCAGTACTTC,CASSEMSGSGNEQYF
TRBV11-2,TRBJ2-7,NA,NA,TGTGCCAGCAGCCCCCTCCTCTCCTACGAGCAGTACTTC,CASSPLLSYEQYF
TRBV11-2,TRBJ2-7,NA,few,TGTGCCAGCAGCTCTGGTAGCTACGAGCAGTACTTC,CASSSGSYEQYF
TRBV19,TRBJ2-6,NA,NA,TGTGCCAGCAGTATTTTTGGGCCCGGTATTGCCAACGTCCTGACTTTC,CASSIFGPGIANVLTF
TRBV7-8,TRBJ1-2,NA,once,TGTGCCAGCAGCTTAGGCAGGCCCCCCGGGGTCTATGGCTACACCTTC,CASSLGRPPGVYGYTF
TRBV5-8,TRBJ1-5,NA,NA,TGTGCCAGCAGCTTGCGTAGACAGAGCAATCAGCCCCAGCATTTT,CASSLRRQSNQPQHF
TRBV21-1,TRBJ2-7,NA,once,TGTGCCAGCAGACCTAGCGGGAGGGGCGAGCAGTACTTC,CASRPSGRGEQYF
TRBV6-6,TRBJ2-1,NA,NA,TGTGCCAGCAGTTACGGAGACCCCGGAGGGAATGAGCAGTTCTTC,CASSYGDPGGNEQFF
TRBV6-6,TRBJ2-1,TRBD1,NA,TGTGCCAGCAAAAACGAGGGTGTAGGGGGCGGTGAGCAGTTCTTC,CASKNEGVGGGEQFF
TRBV10-3,TRBJ2-2,TRBD2,NA,TGTGCCACCGGACTAGCTGGCGGGGAGCTGTTTTTT,CATGLAGGELFF
TRBV6-5,TRBJ1-1,NA,NA,TGTGCCAGCAGTTACTCTAGGGGCGCGAGACAAACTGAAGCTTTCTTT,CASSYSRGARQTEAFF
TRBV6-5,TRBJ2-1,TRBD2,NA,TGTGCCAGCACCGGGACTAGCGTCAATGAGCAGTTCTTC,CASTGTSVNEQFF
TRBV29-1,TRBJ1-1,NA,few,TGCAGCGTTGAAGGACAGCTTAGAACTTTCTTT,CSVEGQLRTFF
TRBV11-1,TRBJ2-7,TRBD1,NA,TGTGCCAGCAGCTTTGGGACAGACCTCTACGAGCAGTACTTC,CASSFGTDLYEQYF
TRBV28,TRBJ2-2,TRBD1,NA,TGTGCCAGCAGTTTAGCCGACAGGGAAACCGGGGAGCTGTTTTTT,CASSLADRETGELFF
TRBV21-1,TRBJ2-7,NA,NA,TGTGCCAGCAGCAAAAAGCAAGATTCGTACGAGCAGTACTTC,CASSKKQDSYEQYF
TRBV12-2,TRBJ2-3,NA,NA,TGTGCAAGTCGCTTAGCGCATCCCGGTCCTAGCGGTAGCACAGATACGCAGTATTTT,CASRLAHPGPSGSTDTQYF
TRBV19,TRBJ1-1,NA,NA,TGTGCCAGTAGTATAGGGCAGAGGACTGAAGCTTTCTTT,CASSIGQRTEAFF
TRBV7-3,TRBJ2-3,TRBD2,NA,TGTGCCAGCAGCCCCATAGCGGGAGGGCCGAAAGATACGCAGTATTTT,CASSPIAGGPKDTQYF